The clone carrying this T cell receptor beta chain was seen just once. The sample belongs to a study of technical replicates of blood from a few donors. Germline CDR1 LNHDA, CDR2 SQIVND (reference sequence). Trimming cost V 5 bases and J 1 base, with 14 bases left between them. The CDR3 covers 15 residues. Data came from immunoSEQ multiplex PCR; TCRdb stores just in-frame clones and leaves some out. This table has 55,000 to 80,000 clones, 92% appearing once. The chain links TRBV19 to TRBJ1-1; tentative D call: TRBD1 (6 bases). The sequenced material came from T cells isolated from PBMCs. The clonotype was recovered from a human donor in good health. CDR3 region: CASSLIDRTNTEAFF. The CDR3 DNA reads as TGTGCCAGTAGTCTTATAGACAGGACGAACACTGAAGCTTTCTTT.